Listed below are T cell receptor beta chains from one sample, sequenced in a study of blood T cells in healthy people across ages. TCRdb processed the 5' RACE reads anew with MiXCR; each CDR3 protein has one entry. The data hold under 2,000,000 distinct CDR3 sequences, with about 50% observed a single time. The material sequenced was blood. Every receptor here comes from a woman aged 40 to 50 in good health. The CDR3 runs from the conserved cysteine through the conserved F or W. Fields, in order: V gene, D gene, J gene, clone size, CDR3 protein, CDR3 DNA. D genes are given only for firm matches. Clone sizes are given selectively: once, few, many, or a class where the clone is expanded.

TRBV4-1	.	TRBJ2-1	few	CASGEGGYYNEQFF	TGCGCCAGCGGAGAGGGGGGTTACTACAATGAGCAGTTCTTC
TRBV25-1	.	TRBJ2-5	.	CASSDVGPQETQYF	TGTGCCAGCAGTGATGTGGGGCCCCAAGAGACCCAGTACTTC
TRBV27	.	TRBJ2-3	.	CASSLLATWETSTDTQYF	TGTGCCAGCAGTTTATTGGCCACGTGGGAAACTAGCACAGATACGCAGTATTTT
TRBV4-1	TRBD1	TRBJ1-4	.	CASSQEGTGMARLFF	TGCGCCAGCAGCCAAGAGGGGACAGGGATGGCGAGACTGTTTTTT
TRBV11-2	.	TRBJ2-7	.	CASSPYGSGEQYF	TGTGCCAGCAGTCCATACGGGAGTGGGGAGCAGTACTTC
TRBV6-1	TRBD1	TRBJ2-7	once	CASSGIRQGESYEQYF	TGTGCCAGCAGTGGAATCCGACAGGGGGAGAGCTACGAGCAGTACTTC
TRBV7-7	TRBD1	TRBJ2-7	few	CASSLEQGAVEQYF	TGTGCTAGCAGCTTAGAACAGGGGGCGGTCGAGCAGTACTTC
TRBV7-3	.	TRBJ1-2	.	CASSLTVTASTYGYTF	TGTGCCAGCAGCTTAACAGTTACGGCATCTACCTATGGCTACACCTTC
TRBV5-4	TRBD1	TRBJ1-1	.	CASSGEGTGRFTEAFF	TGTGCCAGCAGCGGCGAGGGGACAGGGCGATTTACTGAAGCTTTCTTT
TRBV5-1	TRBD1	TRBJ2-7	.	CASSRDRGVPYEQYF	TGCGCCAGCAGCCGCGACAGGGGGGTCCCCTACGAGCAGTACTTC
TRBV12-3/TRBV12-4	.	TRBJ2-7	.	CASSLANPPYEQYF	TGTGCCAGCAGTTTAGCCAACCCCCCCTACGAGCAGTACTTC
TRBV15	TRBD1	TRBJ2-6	.	CASGQGRLGANVLTF	TGTGCCAGTGGACAGGGCCGGTTGGGGGCCAACGTCCTGACTTTC
TRBV12-3/TRBV12-4	.	TRBJ1-2	.	CASCNSLVGGYTF	TGTGCCAGCTGCAACAGCCTGGTAGGAGGCTACACCTTC
TRBV4-3	.	TRBJ1-1	few	CASSQGTNTEAFF	TGTGCCAGCAGCCAGGGTACGAACACTGAAGCTTTCTTT
TRBV28	.	TRBJ1-1	.	CASSLFVGVKTEAFF	TGTGCCAGCAGTTTGTTCGTCGGGGTTAAGACTGAAGCTTTCTTT
TRBV5-5	TRBD1	TRBJ2-1	.	CASVQTGGNEQFF	TGTGCCAGCGTCCAGACAGGGGGTAATGAGCAGTTCTTC
TRBV3-1	.	TRBJ2-7	.	CASSHVTVGEQYF	TGTGCCAGCAGCCACGTGACAGTCGGCGAGCAGTACTTC
TRBV4-1	TRBD1	TRBJ2-1	.	CASSQPGTGSRKQFF	TGCGCCAGCAGCCAACCCGGGACAGGGAGCCGGAAACAGTTCTTC
TRBV4-3	.	TRBJ1-5	.	CASSQDPAGDNQPQHF	TGCGCCAGCAGCCAAGATCCGGCAGGGGATAATCAGCCCCAGCATTTT
TRBV6-6	.	TRBJ1-6	few	CASTLAGAGTNNSPLHF	TGTGCCAGCACCCTAGCGGGGGCAGGGACGAATAATTCACCCCTCCACTTT
TRBV28	TRBD2	TRBJ2-3	.	CASSQHPGLAQDTQYF	TGTGCCAGCAGTCAGCACCCGGGACTAGCTCAGGATACGCAGTATTTT
TRBV27	TRBD2	TRBJ2-3	.	CASPIRRGGTDTQYF	TGTGCCAGCCCCATAAGGCGGGGGGGCACAGATACGCAGTATTTT
TRBV7-2	.	TRBJ1-2	.	CASSVNTGNYGYTF	TGTGCCAGCAGCGTAAATACGGGGAACTATGGCTACACCTTC
TRBV6-5	.	TRBJ2-1	few	CASSDGGGDEQFF	TGTGCCAGCAGTGACGGGGGCGGGGATGAGCAGTTCTTC
TRBV28	TRBD1	TRBJ1-2	.	CASIGLEGATNYGYTF	TGTGCCAGCATCGGGCTGGAGGGGGCGACTAACTATGGCTACACCTTC
TRBV20-1	.	TRBJ2-3	few	CSATLGLSTDTQYF	TGCAGTGCTACCCTAGGGCTAAGCACAGATACGCAGTATTTT